A selection of T cell receptor beta chains follows, all from one sample in a study of breast tumors, draining lymph nodes, adjacent tissues. Via MiXCR, TCRdb re-called the multiplex PCR reads, giving one row per CDR3 protein. The sample has some 130,000 distinct CDR3 sequences, 21% seen once. The specimen sequenced was axillary lymph node tissue. The source of these receptors is a female donor with breast cancer. Some clones in this sample may be carry-over from other donors' samples. CDR3s include the opening cysteine and the closing phenylalanine or tryptophan. Fields, in order: D gene, J gene, V gene, CDR3 protein. D genes are given only for firm matches.

TRBD2 | TRBJ2-1 | TRBV10-3 | CATSSYSGSGNEQFF
TRBD1 | TRBJ1-5 | TRBV14 | CASSQGRDSRHSNQPQHF
NA | TRBJ2-7 | TRBV27 | CASMPGAGRGKTEQYF
NA | TRBJ1-2 | TRBV12-3/TRBV12-4 | CASSRSSYGYTF
TRBD2 | TRBJ2-2 | TRBV19 | CASSMGLAGATGELFF
TRBD1 | TRBJ2-2 | TRBV20-1 | CSAGPQGRVGELFF
NA | TRBJ1-4 | TRBV15 | CATSRFNEKLFF
NA | TRBJ1-4 | TRBV20-1 | CSASRQASNEKLFF
NA | TRBJ1-5 | TRBV28 | CASRGQYESNQPQHF
NA | TRBJ1-2 | TRBV6-1 | CASRGWGVDYGYTF
NA | TRBJ2-1 | TRBV18 | CASSPSGRGIYNEQFF
NA | TRBJ2-5 | TRBV5-1 | CASSLGGVKETQYF
TRBD2 | TRBJ2-3 | TRBV2 | CASWLLAQGPGTQYF
TRBD2 | TRBJ2-5 | TRBV30 | CAWSLTGREDYQETQYF
TRBD2 | TRBJ2-1 | TRBV6-1 | CASSEASGSFDEQFF
NA | TRBJ2-3 | TRBV7-6 | CASSLTPGQKGTDTQYF
TRBD2 | TRBJ2-7 | TRBV20-1 | CSARGLAGVSHEQYF
NA | TRBJ1-6 | TRBV12-3/TRBV12-4 | CASIDATGYNSPLHF
TRBD1 | TRBJ1-2 | TRBV2 | CASSTGLDYGYTF
NA | TRBJ1-2 | TRBV5-5 | CASSLGYGATALGYTF
TRBD1 | TRBJ2-3 | TRBV7-3 | CASSPTGVTDTQYF
TRBD1 | TRBJ2-7 | TRBV20-1 | CSAWDRGSYEQYF
NA | TRBJ2-5 | TRBV15 | CATSRDQGTQYF
TRBD2 | TRBJ2-3 | TRBV12-3/TRBV12-4 | CASSFESGVRDTQYF
NA | TRBJ1-2 | TRBV12-3/TRBV12-4 | CASSLRFNYGYTF
TRBD2 | TRBJ2-5 | TRBV29-1 | CSVEGLAGEFQTQYF
NA | TRBJ1-6 | TRBV2 | CASRDRTGMGSPLHF